A single sample is the source of the 17 T cell receptor beta chains below, sequenced in a study of cytomegalovirus exposure and HLA in healthy donors. With 60 Vbeta and 13 Jbeta primers, the PCR was carried out. Libraries were prepared by immunoSEQ multiplex PCR; TCRdb keeps only in-frame clonotypes and omits some of them. Among some 150,000 clones listed, around three quarters were seen once. The sequencing input was PBMCs. All receptors derive from a woman in her thirties or forties in good health and CMV-seropositive.

This chain connects TRBV28 to TRBJ2-7; TRBD2 agrees at 11 bases. CDR3 length: 14 residues. Germline CDR1 and CDR2: MDHEN and SYDVKM. V lost 4 bases to trimming and J lost 4 bases; unmatched junction nucleotides: 3. The CDR3 sequence: CASSSSGGTYEQYF. DNA of the CDR3: TGTGCCAGCAGTTCTAGCGGGGGGACATACGAGCAGTACTTC.

This chain connects TRBV18 to TRBJ1-3; D possibly corresponds to TRBD1 (5 bases). The CDR3 totals 16 residues. Trimming took off 2 bases at V and 0 bases at J, with 11 bases between the two ends. The germline V gene has CDR1 KGHSH and CDR2 LQKENI. This chain's CDR3 is CASSPSQASSGNTIYF. The CDR3 coding sequence is TGTGCCAGCTCACCATCACAGGCGTCCTCTGGAAACACCATATATTTT.

J is TRBJ2-5 and V is TRBV5-6, with 9 bases aligning to TRBD1. In germline, CDR1 is SGHDT, CDR2 YYEEEE. The CDR3 has 15 amino acids. The ends lost 0 bases at V and 7 bases at J; junction bases unmatched: 7. In nucleotides, the CDR3 is TGTGCCAGCAGCTTGGGATGGACAGGGGCGGGGACCCAGTACTTC. Translating gives CASSLGWTGAGTQYF.

This rearrangement joins TRBV2 to TRBJ2-1; 10 positions match TRBD2. V was pared by 4 bases and J by 4 bases, with 7 bases of the junction left unmatched. The CDR3 length is 16 residues. The germline V gene encodes CDR1 SNHLY and CDR2 FYNNEI. CDR3 DNA sequence: TGTGCCAGCAGTGTACTAGCGGGGAACCAATACAATGAGCAGTTCTTC. Amino acids: CASSVLAGNQYNEQFF.

The genes are TRBV6-1 and TRBJ2-1; D may be TRBD1 (5 bases). The germline CDR1 and CDR2 sequences are MNHNS and SASEGT. The germline V and J ends were trimmed by 5 bases and 5 bases, with 10 bases remaining between them. There are 13 residues in the CDR3. CDR3 region: CASSNQGNNEQFF. The DNA for the CDR3 is TGTGCCAGCAGTAACCAGGGTAACAATGAGCAGTTCTTC.

The chain links TRBV7-9 to TRBJ2-7, with 9 nucleotides matching TRBD2. The germline V gene encodes CDR1 SEHNR and CDR2 FQNEAQ (reference sequence). The length of the CDR3 is 13 residues. With 11 bases clipped from V and 3 bases from J, the junction kept 8 bases outside the gene matches. The CDR3 is CASAKAGGYEQYF. The CDR3 DNA is TGTGCCTCTGCAAAAGCGGGGGGCTACGAGCAGTACTTC. The complete variable domain, with remaining parts taken from reference TRBV7-9 and TRBJ2-7, reads DTGVSQNPRHKITKRGQNVTFRCDPISEHNRLYWYRQTLGQGPEFLTYFQNEAQLEKSRLLSDRFSAERPKGSFSTLEIQRTEQGDSAMYLCASAKAGGYEQYFGPGTRLTVT.

CDR3 loop: CASVSGEAGYNEQFF. The CDR3 nucleotides are TGTGCCAGCGTTTCCGGGGAGGCTGGGTACAATGAGCAGTTCTTC. V usage is TRBV6-6 and J usage is TRBJ2-1, with D possibly matching TRBD2 (6 bases). Germline CDR1 MNHNY, CDR2 SVGAGI (reference sequence). The CDR3 loop spans 15 amino acids. V lost 8 bases, J lost 4 bases, and 18 bases lay in between.

This clone appeared a few times. The gene calls are TRBV4-1 and TRBJ1-4, with D maybe TRBD1 (5 bases). This CDR3 is 15 amino acids long. Trimming stripped 0 bases from V and 7 bases from J, with 12 bases between. Germline lookup yields CDR1 MGHRA and CDR2 YSYEKL. CDR3: CASSQDKGFSEKLFF. CDR3 nucleotides: TGCGCCAGCAGCCAAGATAAGGGGTTCAGTGAAAAACTGTTTTTT.

This clone occurred a few times. The chain recombines TRBV6-5 with TRBJ2-5; 7 bases align to TRBD1. The length of the CDR3 is 16 residues. Per the germline V gene, CDR1 is MNHEY and CDR2 is SVGAGI. The trim removed 4 bases at V and 1 base at J, leaving 9 bases unmatched. Written as DNA, the CDR3 is TGTGCCAGCAGTTCCTCGGCTGGGACAGCCCAAGAGACCCAGTACTTC. It is translated as CASSSSAGTAQETQYF.

The rearrangement joins TRBV6-5 to TRBJ1-2; TRBD1 matches 8 bases. V gave up 8 bases and J gave up 8 bases; unmatched junction bases: 10. The germline V gene encodes CDR1 MNHEY and CDR2 SVGAGI. The CDR3 totals 13 residues. Here the CDR3 DNA reads TGTGCCAGCTTCGACAGGGGATCGTACGGCTACACCTTC. Encoded protein: CASFDRGSYGYTF.

The chain has TRBV9 and TRBJ1-6; D remains unclear. This CDR3 is built from 14 residues. Germline assignment: CDR1 SGDLS and CDR2 YYNGEE. V lost 3 bases, J lost 4 bases, and 8 bases lay in between. The chain's CDR3 is CASSASGYNSPLHF. Here the CDR3 DNA reads TGTGCCAGCAGCGCCTCGGGGTATAATTCACCCCTCCACTTT.

The rearrangement joins TRBV19 to TRBJ1-2, with D maybe TRBD1 (5 bases). Germline CDR1 and CDR2: LNHDA and SQIVND (reference sequence). This CDR3 region has 12 residues. V shed 4 bases and J shed 8 bases, with 11 bases lying between them. In nucleotides, the CDR3 is TGTGCCAGTAGTACAGGCGGGGCAGGCTACACCTTC. Its translation is CASSTGGAGYTF.

This chain links TRBV18 with TRBJ1-2; D uncertain. The CDR3 length is 15 residues. CDR1 and CDR2 from the germline V gene are KGHSH and LQKENI. The V gene lost 2 bases and the J gene lost 4 bases, with 14 bases spanning the gap. CDR3 loop: CASSPKSNSPYGYTF. The CDR3 DNA sequence: TGTGCCAGCTCACCAAAGTCGAACAGTCCCTATGGCTACACCTTC.

In this sample, this clone turned up a few times. J is TRBJ2-7 and V is TRBV10-3; 11 bases are shared with TRBD2. Trimming removed 4 bases from V and 2 bases from J; junction bases left unmatched: 7. This CDR3 contains 16 residues. CDR1 and CDR2 (germline): ENHRY, SYGVKD. The CDR3 nucleotides are TGTGCCATCAGTGTTACTAGCGGGGGTCCCACCTACGAGCAGTACTTC. This gives the protein CAISVTSGGPTYEQYF.

For this clone: The same CDR3 arises from other DNA sequences in this sample as well. This sequence joins TRBV6-1 and TRBJ2-7; D not certain. V lost 4 bases and J lost 3, with 7 bases in between. The CDR3 has 12 amino acids. Germline lookup yields CDR1 MNHNS and CDR2 SASEGT. The chain's CDR3 is CASSVTIYEQYF. CDR3 in DNA: TGTGCCAGCAGTGTGACAATCTACGAGCAGTACTTC.

The chain recombines TRBV7-3 with TRBJ1-2, with D unclear. Germline-derived CDR1 and CDR2 are SGHTA and FQGTGA. V was trimmed by 5 bases and J by 2 bases, leaving 24 bases between them. The CDR3 consists of 18 residues. In DNA, the CDR3 is TGTGCCAGCAGCCCAATATTGGGAGGCGGGTCTTCCAACTATGGCTACACCTTC. The encoded protein is CASSPILGGGSSNYGYTF. Variable domain in full (rest from reference TRBV7-3 and TRBJ1-2): GAGVSQTPSNKVTEKGKYVELRCDPISGHTALYWYRQSLGQGPEFLIYFQGTGAADDSGLPNDRFFAVRPEGSVSTLKIQRTERGDSAVYLCASSPILGGGSSNYGYTFGSGTRLTVV.

The V and J genes are TRBV5-1 and TRBJ2-7, with 13 bases that match TRBD2. The trim removed 4 bases at V and 7 bases at J, leaving 5 bases unmatched. Per germline, CDR1 SGHRS and CDR2 YFSETQ. The CDR3 spans 14 residues. The CDR3 is CASSRGLAGVEQYF. In nucleotides, the CDR3 is TGCGCCAGCAGCCGAGGACTAGCGGGGGTAGAGCAGTACTTC.